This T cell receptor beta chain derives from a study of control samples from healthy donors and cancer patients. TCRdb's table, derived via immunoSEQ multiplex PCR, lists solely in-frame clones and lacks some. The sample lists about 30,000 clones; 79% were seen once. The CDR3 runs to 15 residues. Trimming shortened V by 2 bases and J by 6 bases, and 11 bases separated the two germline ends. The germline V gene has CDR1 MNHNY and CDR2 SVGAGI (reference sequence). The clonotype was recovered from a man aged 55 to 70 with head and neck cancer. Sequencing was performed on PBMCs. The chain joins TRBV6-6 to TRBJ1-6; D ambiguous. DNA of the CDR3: TGTGCCAGCAGTTACCCTGACGGGGTTAATTCACCCCTCCACTTT. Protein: CASSYPDGVNSPLHF.